Following are 7 T cell receptor beta chains from one sample sequenced in a study of human T cells and chemical hapten exposure. TCRdb itself ran the RACE reads through MiXCR, one entry per CDR3 protein. Here the sample spans a few hundred thousand distinct CDR3 sequences, approximately 5% being singletons. The time point denotes: pre-sensitization, week 0. Sample treatment: therapeutic diphenylcyclopropenone sensitization with weekly scalp DPC. The sample here was whole blood, taken in connection with sensitization to the hapten diphenylcyclopropenone (DPC). These receptors were obtained from a young woman with alopecia areata. Some clones in this sample may be carry-over from other donors' samples.

This clonotype was seen a few times. This rearrangement joins TRBV5-6 to TRBJ2-2, with 9 positions matching TRBD1. After removal of 4 bases from V and 1 base from J, the junction contained 5 bases not matched to a gene. The CDR3 consists of 16 residues. Germline V lookup: CDR1 SGHDT, CDR2 YYEEEE. The CDR3 DNA reads as TGTGCCAGCAGCCATCTGGGACAGGGGAACACCGGGGAGCTGTTTTTT. Its protein product is CASSHLGQGNTGELFF.

The CDR3 is CASSIPGQGQETQYF. The CDR3 DNA follows: TGTGCCAGTAGTATCCCGGGACAGGGACAAGAGACCCAGTACTTC. The chain employs TRBV19 and TRBJ2-5; 9 nucleotides line up with TRBD1. Germline V CDR1 and CDR2: LNHDA, SQIVND (reference sequence). V was clipped by 3 bases and J by 2 bases; unmatched bases: 4. This CDR3 region has 15 residues.

The CDR3 DNA is TGCGCCAGCAGCCAAGATCGAACTAGCGTTAGTGAGCAGTTCTTC. Translating gives CASSQDRTSVSEQFF. This chain links TRBV4-3 with TRBJ2-1; 7 bases agree with TRBD2. This CDR3 spans 15 amino acids. The V and J ends lost 0 bases and 9 bases, in that order; junction bases with no gene match: 8. From germline, CDR1 is LGHNA and CDR2 YSLEER.

This clonotype was observed a handful of times. V usage is TRBV2 and J usage is TRBJ1-4; D gene uncertain. V was pared by 6 bases and J by 4 bases, with 12 bases between. CDR3 length: 14 amino acids. Germline CDR1 SNHLY, CDR2 FYNNEI. The CDR3 reads CASSSQRLNEKLFF. The CDR3, as DNA: TGTGCCAGCAGCTCACAGCGACTTAATGAAAAACTGTTTTTT.

This chain links TRBV7-2 with TRBJ1-1; possibly TRBD1 for D (6 bases). The germline V gene has CDR1 SGHTA and CDR2 FQGNSA. This CDR3 is built from 14 residues. V lost 4 bases and J 3 bases, leaving 12 bases between the germline ends. CDR3: CASSSIWGHTEAFF. The DNA of the CDR3 is TGTGCCAGCAGCTCGATATGGGGGCACACTGAAGCTTTCTTT. Combining the CDR3 with reference TRBV7-2 and TRBJ1-1 gives the whole variable domain GAGVSQSPSNKVTEKGKDVELRCDPISGHTALYWYRQSLGQGLEFLIYFQGNSAPDKSGLPSDRFSAERTGGSVSTLTIQRTQQEDSAVYLCASSSIWGHTEAFFGQGTRLTVV.

This clonotype occurred once. A read error may be the cause here, since a much bigger clone is one base away. The gene calls are TRBV20-1 and TRBJ2-7, with no clear D. Germline CDR1 and CDR2: DFQATT and SNEGSKA (reference sequence). The CDR3 is made up of 13 amino acids. The CDR3 DNA sequence: TGCGGTGCTAGAGATATTAGGGCCGACGAGCAGTACTTC. Protein: CGARDIRADEQYF.

This clonotype came up a few times. The J gene is TRBJ2-3, the V gene TRBV24-1, with 8 bases matching TRBD2. From germline, CDR1 is KGHDR and CDR2 SFDVKD. Unmatched junction bases numbered 8, after V lost 9 bases and J lost 4 bases. The CDR3 runs 14 residues. The DNA for the CDR3 is TGTGCCACCGGTCGCGGGGGGTTAGCAGATACGCAGTATTTT. Its protein product is CATGRGGLADTQYF.